This T cell receptor beta chain came from a study of long-term antiretroviral therapy in people with HIV. Across the whole study: The study's earliest collections predate the 2015 immediate-ART recommendation by about a decade. Whole-study findings and limits: Regardless of time point, clones expanded before ART dominated the repertoire. Versus controls, repertoires in people with HIV had narrower CDR3 length ranges.

Sequencing used immunoSEQ v3.0 at survey level. TCRdb's copy holds only in-frame clones and misses some; the assay was immunoSEQ multiplex PCR. The sample records 30,000 or so clones, 84% being singletons. The CDR3 runs 13 residues. Trimming took off 4 bases at V and 0 bases at J, with 7 bases between the two ends. The germline CDR1 and CDR2 sequences are SGHRS and YFSETQ. None of the participants with HIV were treated outside the United States. Note on this clone: Its antigen remains unidentified.

This clonotype originated in a man younger than 35 with HIV. Material: unsorted PBMCs, obtained 0.4 years after starting antiretroviral therapy. V usage is TRBV5-1 and J usage is TRBJ1-1; D unclear. In DNA form, the CDR3 reads TGCGCCAGCAGCCCAAACATGAACACTGAAGCTTTCTTT. Its translation is CASSPNMNTEAFF.